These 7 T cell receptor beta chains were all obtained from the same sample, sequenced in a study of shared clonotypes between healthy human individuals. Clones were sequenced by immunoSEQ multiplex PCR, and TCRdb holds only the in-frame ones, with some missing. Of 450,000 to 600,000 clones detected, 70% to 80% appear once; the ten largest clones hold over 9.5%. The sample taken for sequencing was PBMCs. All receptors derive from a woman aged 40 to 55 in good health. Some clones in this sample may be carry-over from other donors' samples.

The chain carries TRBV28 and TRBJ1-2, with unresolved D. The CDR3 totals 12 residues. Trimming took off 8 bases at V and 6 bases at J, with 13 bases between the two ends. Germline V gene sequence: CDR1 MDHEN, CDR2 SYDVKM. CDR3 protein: CASQGGWDGYTF. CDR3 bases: TGTGCCAGCCAAGGAGGGTGGGATGGCTACACCTTC.

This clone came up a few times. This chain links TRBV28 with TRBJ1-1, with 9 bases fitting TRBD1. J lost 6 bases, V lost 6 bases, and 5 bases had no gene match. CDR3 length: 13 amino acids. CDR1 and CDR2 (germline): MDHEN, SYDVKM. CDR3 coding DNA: TGTGCCAGCAGGGAACAGGGGGCCGCTGAAGCTTTCTTT. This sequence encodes CASREQGAAEAFF.

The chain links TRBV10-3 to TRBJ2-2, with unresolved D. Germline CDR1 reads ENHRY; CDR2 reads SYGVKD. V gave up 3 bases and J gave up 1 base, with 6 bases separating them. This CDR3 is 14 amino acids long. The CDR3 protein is CAISDFGNTGELFF. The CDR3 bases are TGTGCCATCAGTGACTTCGGGAACACCGGGGAGCTGTTTTTT.

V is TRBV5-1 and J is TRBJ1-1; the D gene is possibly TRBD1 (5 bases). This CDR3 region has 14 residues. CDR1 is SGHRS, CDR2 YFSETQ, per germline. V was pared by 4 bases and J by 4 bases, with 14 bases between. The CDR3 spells CASSLSRDFTEAFF. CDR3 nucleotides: TGCGCCAGCAGCCTTAGTCGGGACTTCACTGAAGCTTTCTTT.

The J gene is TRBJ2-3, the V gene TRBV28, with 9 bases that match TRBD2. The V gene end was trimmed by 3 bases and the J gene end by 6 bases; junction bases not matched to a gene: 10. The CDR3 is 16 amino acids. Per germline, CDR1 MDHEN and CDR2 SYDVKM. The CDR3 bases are TGTGCCAGCAGTTTGTCAATAGCGGGAGTGGGGGATACGCAGTATTTT. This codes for CASSLSIAGVGDTQYF.

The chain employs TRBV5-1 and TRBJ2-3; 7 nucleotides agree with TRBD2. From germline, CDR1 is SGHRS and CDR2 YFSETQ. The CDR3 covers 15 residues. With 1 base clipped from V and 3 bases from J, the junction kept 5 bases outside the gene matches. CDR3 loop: CASSLTGRETDTQYF. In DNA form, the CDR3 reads TGCGCCAGCAGCTTGACTGGGCGGGAGACAGATACGCAGTATTTT.

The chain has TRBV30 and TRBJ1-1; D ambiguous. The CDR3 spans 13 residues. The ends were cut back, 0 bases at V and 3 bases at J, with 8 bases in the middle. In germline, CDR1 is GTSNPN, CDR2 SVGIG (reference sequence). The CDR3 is CAWSVTPDTEAFF. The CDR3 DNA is TGTGCCTGGAGTGTAACCCCGGACACTGAAGCTTTCTTT. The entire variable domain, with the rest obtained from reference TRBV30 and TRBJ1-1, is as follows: SQTIHQWPATLVQPVGSPLSLECTVEGTSNPNLYWYRQAAGRGLQLLFYSVGIGQISSEVPQNLSASRPQDRQFILSSKKLLLSDSGFYLCAWSVTPDTEAFFGQGTRLTVV.